This entry features one T cell receptor (beta chain) sequence. Enrolled through a virtual design, the participants were between roughly 18 and 90 years of age and came from under 30 US areas. Cohort allocation depended upon clinical history that participants reported. This sample stems from a study of blood T cell repertoires in COVID-19. On the study more broadly: PBMCs, B-cell-depleted T cells, or T cells were the source of the cDNA or gDNA that made up the material.

Sequencing used immunoSEQ multiplex PCR; TCRdb keeps in-frame clones, though not all of them. The sample consists of 250,000 to 350,000 clones, around 90% of them appearing once. From germline, CDR1 is SGHTS and CDR2 YDEGEE. The CDR3 runs to 14 residues. The junction had 9 bases not matched to a gene; V was cut back by 6 bases and J by 7 bases. The gene calls are TRBV5-8 and TRBJ2-7; 11 bases are a match to TRBD1. Sequences were obtained from PBMCs or T cells enriched from blood (not recorded which). The source is a woman younger than 35 with acute COVID-19. DNA for the CDR3: TGTGCCAGCAACACCGGACAGGGGGCTGGAGAGCAGTACTTC. This codes for CASNTGQGAGEQYF.